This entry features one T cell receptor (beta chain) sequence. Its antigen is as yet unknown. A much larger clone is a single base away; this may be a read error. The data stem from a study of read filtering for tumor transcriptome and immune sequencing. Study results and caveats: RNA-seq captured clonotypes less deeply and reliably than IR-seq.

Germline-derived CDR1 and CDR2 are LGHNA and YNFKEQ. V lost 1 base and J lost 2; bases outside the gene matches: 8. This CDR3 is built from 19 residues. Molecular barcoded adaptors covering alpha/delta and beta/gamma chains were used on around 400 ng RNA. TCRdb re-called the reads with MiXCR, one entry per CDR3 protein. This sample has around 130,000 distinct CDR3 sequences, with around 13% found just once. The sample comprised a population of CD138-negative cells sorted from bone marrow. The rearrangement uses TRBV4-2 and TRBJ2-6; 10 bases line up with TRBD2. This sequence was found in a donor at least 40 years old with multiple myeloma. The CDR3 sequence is CASSQVPGLADPGANVLTF. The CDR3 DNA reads TGTGCCAGCAGCCAAGTGCCCGGACTAGCGGACCCTGGGGCCAACGTCCTGACTTTC.